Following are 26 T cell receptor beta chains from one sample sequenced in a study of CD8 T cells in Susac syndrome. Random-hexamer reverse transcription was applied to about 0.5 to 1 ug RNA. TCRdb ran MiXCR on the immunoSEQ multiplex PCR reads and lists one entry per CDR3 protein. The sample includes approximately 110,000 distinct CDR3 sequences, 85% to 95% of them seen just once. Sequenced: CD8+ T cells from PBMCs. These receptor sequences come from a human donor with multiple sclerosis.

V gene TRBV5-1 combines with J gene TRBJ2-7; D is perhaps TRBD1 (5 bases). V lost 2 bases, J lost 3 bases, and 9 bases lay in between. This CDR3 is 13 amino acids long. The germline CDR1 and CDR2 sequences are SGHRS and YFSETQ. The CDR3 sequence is CASSFRVGYEQYF. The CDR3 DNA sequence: TGCGCCAGCAGCTTCAGGGTGGGCTACGAGCAGTACTTC.

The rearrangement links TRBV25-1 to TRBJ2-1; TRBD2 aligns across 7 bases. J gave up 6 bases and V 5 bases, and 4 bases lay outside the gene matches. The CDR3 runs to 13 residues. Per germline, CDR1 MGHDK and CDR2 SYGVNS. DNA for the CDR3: TGTGCCAGCAGTACTACTAGCGCCAATGAGCAGTTCTTC. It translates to CASSTTSANEQFF.

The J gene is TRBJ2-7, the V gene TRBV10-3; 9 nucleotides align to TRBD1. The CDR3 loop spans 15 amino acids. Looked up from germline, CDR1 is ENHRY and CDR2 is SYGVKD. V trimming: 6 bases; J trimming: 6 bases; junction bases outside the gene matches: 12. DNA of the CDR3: TGTGCCATCAGGGAGGGACAGGGTGGCTCCGTCGAGCAGTACTTC. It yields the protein CAIREGQGGSVEQYF.

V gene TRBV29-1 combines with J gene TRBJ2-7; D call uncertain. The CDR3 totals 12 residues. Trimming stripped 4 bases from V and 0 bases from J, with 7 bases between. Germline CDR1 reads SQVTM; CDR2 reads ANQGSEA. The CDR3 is CSVGYSSYEQYV. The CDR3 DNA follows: TGCAGCGTTGGTTACAGCTCCTACGAGCAGTACGTC.

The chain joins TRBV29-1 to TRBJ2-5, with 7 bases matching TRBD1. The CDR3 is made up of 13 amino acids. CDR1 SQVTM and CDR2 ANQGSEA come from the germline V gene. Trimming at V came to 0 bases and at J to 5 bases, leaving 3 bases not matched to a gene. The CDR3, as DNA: TGCAGCGTTGAAGACCCAGGGGGTGAGACCCAGTACTTC. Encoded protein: CSVEDPGGETQYF.

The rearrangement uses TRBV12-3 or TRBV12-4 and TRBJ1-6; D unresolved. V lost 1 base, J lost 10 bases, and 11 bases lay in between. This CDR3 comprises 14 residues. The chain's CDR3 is CASSLVGKQSPLHF. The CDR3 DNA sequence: TGTGCCAGCAGTTTAGTGGGGAAGCAATCACCCCTCCACTTT.

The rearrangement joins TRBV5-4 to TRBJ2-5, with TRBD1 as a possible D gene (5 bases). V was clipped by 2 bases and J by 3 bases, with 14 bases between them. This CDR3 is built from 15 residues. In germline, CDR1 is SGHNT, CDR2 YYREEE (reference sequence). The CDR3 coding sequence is TGTGCCAGCAGCTTCCCCCGCCAGGGTAAAGAGACCCAGTACTTC. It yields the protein CASSFPRQGKETQYF.

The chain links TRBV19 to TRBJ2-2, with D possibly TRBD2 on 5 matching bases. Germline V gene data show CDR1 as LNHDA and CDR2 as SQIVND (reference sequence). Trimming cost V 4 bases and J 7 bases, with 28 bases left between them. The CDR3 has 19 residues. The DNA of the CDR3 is TGTGCCAGTAGTAGAGAAGAGGAGTGGGCCGTCGCAGGAGGCGGGGAGCTGTTTTTT. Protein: CASSREEEWAVAGGGELFF.

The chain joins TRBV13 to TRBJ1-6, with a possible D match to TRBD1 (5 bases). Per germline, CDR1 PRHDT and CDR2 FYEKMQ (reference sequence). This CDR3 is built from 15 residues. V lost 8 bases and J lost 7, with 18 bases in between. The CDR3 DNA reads TGTGCCAGCTCCCCGCGGCAGGGTAAAAATTCACCCCTCCACTTT. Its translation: CASSPRQGKNSPLHF.

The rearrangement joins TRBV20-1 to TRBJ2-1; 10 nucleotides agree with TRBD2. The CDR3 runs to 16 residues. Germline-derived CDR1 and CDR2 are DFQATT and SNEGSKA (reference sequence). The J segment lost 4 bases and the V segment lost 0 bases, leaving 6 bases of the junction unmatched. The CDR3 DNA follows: TGCAGTGCTAGAGATTTAGCGGGAGGTGTGTACAATGAGCAGTTCTTC. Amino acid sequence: CSARDLAGGVYNEQFF.

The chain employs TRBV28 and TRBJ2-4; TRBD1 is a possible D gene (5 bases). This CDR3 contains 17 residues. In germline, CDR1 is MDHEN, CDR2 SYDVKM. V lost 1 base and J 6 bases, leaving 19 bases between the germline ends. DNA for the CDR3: TGTGCCAGCAGTTTATTGGGCCTCTCAGGGCCATTAAACATTCAGTACTTC. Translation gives CASSLLGLSGPLNIQYF.

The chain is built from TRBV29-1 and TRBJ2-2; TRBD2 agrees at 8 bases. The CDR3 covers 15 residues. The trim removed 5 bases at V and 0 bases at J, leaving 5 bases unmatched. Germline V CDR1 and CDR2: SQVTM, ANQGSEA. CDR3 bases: TGCAGCGTTCTTTCGGGAGGGCCGAACACCGGGGAGCTGTTTTTT. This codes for CSVLSGGPNTGELFF.

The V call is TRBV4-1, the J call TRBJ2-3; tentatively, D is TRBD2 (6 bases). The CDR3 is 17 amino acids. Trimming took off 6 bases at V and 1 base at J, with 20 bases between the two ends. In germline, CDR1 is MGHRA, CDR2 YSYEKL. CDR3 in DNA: TGCGCCAGCAGTCCACTAACCGTTGCGGGGCGCACAGATACGCAGTATTTT. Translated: CASSPLTVAGRTDTQYF.

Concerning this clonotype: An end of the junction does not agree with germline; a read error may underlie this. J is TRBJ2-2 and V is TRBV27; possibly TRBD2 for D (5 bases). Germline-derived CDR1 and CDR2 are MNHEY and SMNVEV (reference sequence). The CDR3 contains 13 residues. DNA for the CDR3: TGTGCCAGCAGTCTACCATACACCGGGGAGCTCTTTTTT. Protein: CASSLPYTGELFF.

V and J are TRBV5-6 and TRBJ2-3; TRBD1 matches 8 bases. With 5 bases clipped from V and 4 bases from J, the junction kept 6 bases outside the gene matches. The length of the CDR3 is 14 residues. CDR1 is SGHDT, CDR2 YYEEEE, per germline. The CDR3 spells CASRSGQGADTQYF. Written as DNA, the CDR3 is TGTGCCAGCAGATCTGGACAGGGAGCAGATACGCAGTATTTT.

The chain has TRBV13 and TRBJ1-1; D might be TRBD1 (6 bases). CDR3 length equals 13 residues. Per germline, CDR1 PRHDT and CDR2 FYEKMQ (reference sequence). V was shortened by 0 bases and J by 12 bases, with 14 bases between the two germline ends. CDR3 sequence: CASSLGQGGKTFF. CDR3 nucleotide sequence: TGTGCCAGCAGCTTAGGACAGGGAGGTAAAACTTTCTTT.

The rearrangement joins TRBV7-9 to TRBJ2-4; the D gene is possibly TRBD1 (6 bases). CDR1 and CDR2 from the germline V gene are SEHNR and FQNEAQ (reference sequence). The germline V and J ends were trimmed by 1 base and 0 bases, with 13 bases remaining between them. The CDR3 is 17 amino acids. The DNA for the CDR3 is TGTGCCAGCAGCTTAGGATTGGGGACACGAGCCAAAAACATTCAGTACTTC. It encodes CASSLGLGTRAKNIQYF. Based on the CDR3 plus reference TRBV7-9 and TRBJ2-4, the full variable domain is DTGVSQNPRHKITKRGQNVTFRCDPISEHNRLYWYRQTLGQGPEFLTYFQNEAQLEKSRLLSDRFSAERPKGSFSTLEIQRTEQGDSAMYLCASSLGLGTRAKNIQYFGAGTRLSVL.

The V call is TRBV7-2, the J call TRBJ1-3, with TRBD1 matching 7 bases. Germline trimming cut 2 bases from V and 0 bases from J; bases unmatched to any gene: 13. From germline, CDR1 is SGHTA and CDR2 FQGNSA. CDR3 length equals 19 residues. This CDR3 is CASSLNRGQLAFSGNTIYF. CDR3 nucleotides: TGTGCCAGCAGCTTAAACCGGGGACAGCTTGCCTTCTCTGGAAACACCATATATTTT.

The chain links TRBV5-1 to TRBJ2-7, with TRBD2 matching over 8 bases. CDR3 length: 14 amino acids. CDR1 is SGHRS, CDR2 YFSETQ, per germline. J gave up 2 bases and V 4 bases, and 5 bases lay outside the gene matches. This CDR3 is CASSPPGGTYEQYF. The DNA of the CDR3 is TGCGCCAGCAGCCCCCCGGGGGGGACCTACGAGCAGTACTTC.

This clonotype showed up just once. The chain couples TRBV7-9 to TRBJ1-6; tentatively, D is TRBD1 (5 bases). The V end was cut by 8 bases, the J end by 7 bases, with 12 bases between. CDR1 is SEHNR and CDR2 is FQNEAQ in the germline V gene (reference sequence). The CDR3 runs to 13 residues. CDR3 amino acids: CASAGPQNSPLHF. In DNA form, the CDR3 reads TGTGCCAGCGCGGGGCCGCAGAATTCACCCCTCCACTTT.

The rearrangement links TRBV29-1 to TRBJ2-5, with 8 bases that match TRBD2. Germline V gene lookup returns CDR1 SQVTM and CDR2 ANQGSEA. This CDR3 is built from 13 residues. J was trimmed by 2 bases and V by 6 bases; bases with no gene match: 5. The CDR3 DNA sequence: TGCAGCGTCCCCTCGGGGGGGCAAGAGACCCAGTACTTC. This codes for CSVPSGGQETQYF.

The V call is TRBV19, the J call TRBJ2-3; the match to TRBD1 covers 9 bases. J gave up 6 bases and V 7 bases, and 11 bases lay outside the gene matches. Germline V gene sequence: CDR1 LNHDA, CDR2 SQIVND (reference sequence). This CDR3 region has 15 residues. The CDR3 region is CASKEWNRGLDTQYF. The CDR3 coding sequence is TGTGCCAGTAAGGAATGGAACAGGGGGCTCGATACGCAGTATTTT. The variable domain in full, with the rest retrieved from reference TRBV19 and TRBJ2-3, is DGGITQSPKYLFRKEGQNVTLSCEQNLNHDAMYWYRQDPGQGLRLIYYSQIVNDFQKGDIAEGYSVSREKKESFPLTVTSAQKNPTAFYLCASKEWNRGLDTQYFGPGTRLTVL.

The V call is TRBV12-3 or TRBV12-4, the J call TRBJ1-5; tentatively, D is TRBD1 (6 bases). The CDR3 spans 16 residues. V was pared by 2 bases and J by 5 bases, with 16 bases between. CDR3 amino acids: CASSLWGTFGDQPQHF. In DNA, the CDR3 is TGTGCCAGCAGTTTATGGGGGACATTTGGCGATCAGCCCCAGCATTTT.

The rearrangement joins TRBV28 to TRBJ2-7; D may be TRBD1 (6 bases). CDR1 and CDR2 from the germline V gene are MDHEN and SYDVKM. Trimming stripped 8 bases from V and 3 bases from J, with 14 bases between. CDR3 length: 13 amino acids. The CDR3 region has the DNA TGTGCCAGCCGGACAGACCAATTCTACGAGCAGTACTTC. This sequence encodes CASRTDQFYEQYF.

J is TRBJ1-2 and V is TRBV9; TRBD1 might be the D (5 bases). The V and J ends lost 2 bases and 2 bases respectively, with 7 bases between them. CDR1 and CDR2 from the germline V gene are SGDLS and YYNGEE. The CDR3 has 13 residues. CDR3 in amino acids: CASSVRDNYGYTF. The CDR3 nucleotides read TGTGCCAGCAGCGTCCGGGACAACTATGGCTACACCTTC.

Written as DNA, the CDR3 is TGTGCCAGCAGCTTACCCCGACTAGCGAGTTACGAGCAGTACTTC. It is translated as CASSLPRLASYEQYF. The genes are TRBV7-8 and TRBJ2-7; 8 positions match TRBD2. CDR3 size: 15 residues. The V gene's germline CDR1 is SGHVS and CDR2 FQNEAQ. V was clipped by 2 bases and J by 4 bases; unmatched bases: 7.